A selection of T cell receptor beta chains follows, all from one sample in a study of control samples from healthy donors and cancer patients. The repertoire was sequenced with immunoSEQ multiplex PCR; TCRdb's copy has only in-frame clones and lacks some. Here the sample spans around 97,000 clones, roughly 91% being singletons. The sequenced material came from PBMCs. Receptors originate from a man in his 60s with lung cancer. CDR3s include the opening cysteine and the closing phenylalanine or tryptophan. D genes are given only for firm matches.

V gene	J gene	D gene	CDR3 protein
TRBV10-3	TRBJ1-2	NA	CAISDKGGGYGYTF
TRBV7-9	TRBJ2-7	NA	CASSKDSSKDEQYF
TRBV6-6	TRBJ1-4	NA	CASRDSATNEKLFF
TRBV10-1	TRBJ1-1	NA	CASMMDGNTEAFF
TRBV14	TRBJ2-5	NA	CASSQEAGSWETQYF
TRBV12-3/TRBV12-4	TRBJ2-5	NA	CASSGQDGETQYF
TRBV6-6	TRBJ1-1	NA	CASSSTKVGGTEAFF
TRBV28	TRBJ1-1	NA	CASSLGHTEAFF
TRBV12-5	TRBJ1-3	NA	CASGSGTSYGNTIYF
TRBV6-1	TRBJ1-2	NA	CASSELATRGGYTF
TRBV27	TRBJ2-2	TRBD2	CASSSEPRGGRTGELFF
TRBV24-1	TRBJ2-2	TRBD1	CATSGSGGDGELFF
TRBV5-4	TRBJ1-1	NA	CASSLYSNTEAFF
TRBV12-3/TRBV12-4	TRBJ1-6	TRBD1	CASFRDRNSPLHF
TRBV10-3	TRBJ2-5	TRBD2	CAIRTSGTSGQETQYF
TRBV11-2	TRBJ1-4	TRBD1	CASSHHQGVHEKLFF
TRBV7-7	TRBJ2-1	NA	CASSPRAEGANEQFF
TRBV5-6	TRBJ1-4	NA	CASSLQTGSVNEKLFF
TRBV6-1	TRBJ2-7	NA	CASSTTVYEQYF
TRBV5-1	TRBJ2-3	TRBD2	CASSLAGGGLAIDTQYF